This TCR beta chain was recorded in a study of blood T cell repertoires in COVID-19. Study details: Some COVID-19 samples were acute and others convalescent; all came from the United States, Italy and Spain. PBMCs, B-cell-depleted T cells, or T cells provided the cDNA or gDNA that made up the material.

Patients from Seattle were sampled longitudinally, starting during active infection. This CDR3 is built from 15 residues. Germline CDR1 is MNHEY and CDR2 is SVGAGI. J gave up 0 bases and V 6 bases, and 7 bases lay outside the gene matches. Assay used: immunoSEQ multiplex PCR; TCRdb lists only in-frame clones, some missing. Among approximately 300,000 clones, 90% were seen once, and the ten largest hold about 1%. The sample comprised peripheral blood. The chain recombines TRBV6-5 with TRBJ1-2; TRBD1 matches 7 bases. This receptor was obtained from a woman between 40 and 55 years old with COVID-19, enrolled during active disease. In DNA, the CDR3 is TGTGCCAGCAGCTTCAACAGGGGAGCTAACTATGGCTACACCTTC. Its protein is CASSFNRGANYGYTF.